This T cell receptor beta chain originates from a study of blood T cell repertoires in COVID-19. Whole-study context: Sites across the United States, Italy and Spain contributed samples from acute and convalescent COVID-19.

TCRdb keeps only in-frame clones here, not all; method: immunoSEQ multiplex PCR. In the table there are hundreds of thousands of clones, 82% of which are singletons. Concerning this clone: Other DNA sequences in this sample translate to the same CDR3.

This TCR was sampled from a woman in her 70s with acute or convalescent COVID-19. The sequencing input was peripheral blood.

The CDR3: CASSYSGGTEAFF. The CDR3 DNA reads as TGTGCCAGCAGTTACTCAGGGGGAACTGAAGCTTTCTTT. The chain couples TRBV6-2 or TRBV6-3 to TRBJ1-1, with D possibly being TRBD1 (6 bases). Germline V lookup: CDR1 MNHEY, CDR2 SVGEGT. The CDR3 runs to 13 residues. Trimming removed 0 bases at V and 5 bases at J, with 7 bases between.